The 8 T cell receptor beta chains given below trace back to one sample, sequenced in a study of cytomegalovirus exposure and HLA in healthy donors. In the PCR, 60 Vbeta and 13 Jbeta primers were used. Produced via immunoSEQ multiplex PCR; TCRdb's table is partial and in-frame only. This table holds approximately 77,000 clones, 78% found once. Sequenced sample: PBMCs. All receptors come from a man aged 40-50 years in good health and CMV-seronegative.

The table lists this clone with a few counts. The rearrangement links TRBV28 to TRBJ2-7, with 9 positions matching TRBD1. V lost 6 bases to trimming and J lost 6 bases; unmatched junction nucleotides: 12. The CDR3 sequence is 15 residues long. Germline V gene data show CDR1 as MDHEN and CDR2 as SYDVKM. CDR3 loop: CASRLSGQGMGEQYF. The CDR3 nucleotides are TGTGCCAGCAGACTCTCCGGACAGGGGATGGGCGAGCAGTACTTC.

This chain uses TRBV4-3 with TRBJ1-2; TRBD1 might be the D (6 bases). The germline V and J ends were trimmed by 2 bases and 3 bases, with 13 bases remaining between them. There are 15 residues in the CDR3. CDR1 is LGHNA, CDR2 YSLEER, per germline. The CDR3 DNA is TGCGCCAGCAGCCAATTTCTGACAGGAGACTATGGCTACACCTTC. This sequence encodes CASSQFLTGDYGYTF.

The V call is TRBV6-5, the J call TRBJ1-4, with unresolved D. The ends were cut back, 2 bases at V and 0 bases at J, with 7 bases in the middle. This CDR3 comprises 15 residues. Per the germline V gene, CDR1 is MNHEY and CDR2 is SVGAGI. Here the CDR3 reads CASSYRHATNEKLFF. The CDR3 nucleotides are TGTGCCAGCAGTTACCGACATGCAACTAATGAAAAACTGTTTTTT.

V gene TRBV14 combines with J gene TRBJ2-7, with no clear D. The germline CDR1 and CDR2 sequences are SGHDN and FVKESK. The CDR3 consists of 15 residues. V lost 1 base, J lost 2 bases, and 12 bases lay in between. CDR3 nucleotides: TGTGCCAGCAGCCAAGGCGCGGAACCCACCTACGAGCAGTACTTC. This codes for CASSQGAEPTYEQYF.

This clone was counted a single time. The chain is built from TRBV11-1 and TRBJ2-3; tentative D call: TRBD1 (6 bases). The length of the CDR3 is 15 residues. Germline V gene sequence: CDR1 SGHAT, CDR2 FQDESV (reference sequence). The V end lost 4 bases, the J end lost 4 bases, and 15 bases lay between the germline ends. DNA of the CDR3: TGTGCCAGCAGCTGGAAGGGACAAGGCGCAGATACGCAGTATTTT. Translated, it gives CASSWKGQGADTQYF.

As DNA, the CDR3 is TGTGCCAGCAGGACAGGGAGCACTGAAGCTTTCTTT. Translation: CASRTGSTEAFF. The chain carries TRBV28 and TRBJ1-1, with TRBD1 identical over 7 bases. In germline, CDR1 is MDHEN, CDR2 SYDVKM. The CDR3 loop spans 12 amino acids. The V and J ends lost 6 bases and 4 bases, in that order; junction bases with no gene match: 2.

The rearrangement links TRBV29-1 to TRBJ2-4; D remains ambiguous. V was cut by 0 bases and J by 3 bases, with 6 bases left in between. CDR1 and CDR2 (germline): SQVTM, ANQGSEA. The CDR3 sequence is 13 residues long. In nucleotides, the CDR3 is TGCAGCGTTGAAGATGCGAACAAAAACATTCAGTACTTC. This codes for CSVEDANKNIQYF.

The J gene is TRBJ2-1, the V gene TRBV4-2; possible D gene TRBD2, 5 bases. Germline V gene sequence: CDR1 LGHNA, CDR2 YNFKEQ. CDR3 length: 16 residues. V dropped 1 base and J dropped 7 bases, with 17 bases sitting between them. The CDR3 here is CASSQVRPTGENEQFF. DNA of the CDR3: TGTGCCAGCAGCCAAGTACGGCCAACCGGGGAGAATGAGCAGTTCTTC.